The 10 T cell receptor beta chains listed next were all sequenced from one sample in a study of T-cell reconstitution after alpha-beta-depleted transplantation in children. Preparation of the TCRbeta library was carried out with unique molecular identifiers. TCRdb reanalysed the PCR reads using MiXCR and keeps one entry per CDR3 protein. Among 780,000 or so distinct CDR3 sequences listed, approximately 15% were seen once. Sequencing used PBMCs, mostly from graft donor cells, obtained 360 days after TCRalphabeta/CD19-depleted stem cell transplant. Receptors were obtained from a male patient between 10 and 17 years old who had a stem cell transplant for acute lymphoblastic leukemia, so the T cells may come from the graft donor.

This clonotype was recorded a few times. The V and J genes are TRBV29-1 and TRBJ2-1, with D possibly being TRBD1 or TRBD2 (5 bases each). Germline V gene data show CDR1 as SQVTM and CDR2 as ANQGSEA. V shed 6 bases and J shed 1 base, with 16 bases lying between them. The CDR3 covers 15 residues. Here the CDR3 DNA reads TGCAGCGTGGGGGACCCTTGGGGGTCCTACAATGAGCAGTTCTTC. Its translation: CSVGDPWGSYNEQFF.

This chain uses TRBV12-3 or TRBV12-4 with TRBJ1-5; the match to TRBD1 covers 9 bases. Trimming removed 5 bases from V and 5 bases from J; junction bases left unmatched: 13. The CDR3 spans 17 residues. CDR3 region: CASSTGDRARWDQPQHF. The CDR3 coding sequence is TGTGCCAGCAGTACGGGGGACAGGGCGCGGTGGGATCAGCCCCAGCATTTT.

There are many counts of this clonotype. The DNA of the CDR3 is TGTGCCAGCAGCGTGAAGGGCCGGGAGCAGTTCTTC. This translates into CASSVKGREQFF. The V call is TRBV9, the J call TRBJ2-1; D call uncertain. This CDR3 has 12 amino acids. V was clipped by 2 bases and J by 10 bases, with 10 bases between them. Germline lookup yields CDR1 SGDLS and CDR2 YYNGEE.

This clonotype has a count of ten or more. The chain employs TRBV28 and TRBJ1-1, with no clear D. Germline V lookup: CDR1 MDHEN, CDR2 SYDVKM. The CDR3 loop spans 14 amino acids. V was cut by 7 bases and J by 1 base, with 13 bases left in between. CDR3 sequence (DNA): TGTGCCAGCACCCTAAGACCGAGGAACACTGAAGCTTTCTTT. It is translated as CASTLRPRNTEAFF.

This clonotype showed up many times. The chain links TRBV3-1 to TRBJ2-3, with TRBD2 identical over 11 bases. CDR1 LGHDT and CDR2 YNNKEL come from the germline V gene (reference sequence). The CDR3 has 16 residues. Germline trimming cut 4 bases from V and 1 base from J; bases unmatched to any gene: 4. CDR3 nucleotide sequence: TGTGCCAGCAGCCGAAGGGGACTAGCGGGCACAGATACGCAGTATTTT. It encodes CASSRRGLAGTDTQYF.

This clonotype appeared many times. The gene calls are TRBV12-3 or TRBV12-4 and TRBJ2-7; D ambiguous. There are 13 residues in the CDR3. Deletions cut 3 bases from V and 0 bases from J, with 6 bases between. The CDR3 bases are TGTGCCAGCAGTTTTCATAGCTCCTACGAGCAGTACTTC. This gives the protein CASSFHSSYEQYF.

The chain combines TRBV13 with TRBJ2-3, with TRBD1 as a possible D gene (6 bases). Trimming pared 8 bases from V and 4 bases from J, leaving 13 bases between. Germline V gene sequence: CDR1 PRHDT, CDR2 FYEKMQ (reference sequence). The CDR3 has 13 residues. The CDR3 here is CASEQGMSDTQYF. Here the CDR3 DNA reads TGTGCCAGCGAGCAGGGGATGTCAGATACGCAGTATTTT.

The J gene is TRBJ2-1, the V gene TRBV6-5; 8 bases align to TRBD2. The length of the CDR3 is 14 residues. The ends lost 2 bases at V and 8 bases at J; junction bases unmatched: 5. Germline V gives CDR1 MNHEY, CDR2 SVGAGI. CDR3 DNA sequence: TGTGCCAGCAGTTACCGGGAGGGCCAATATGAGCAGTTCTTC. This sequence encodes CASSYREGQYEQFF.

This clonotype occurred a few times. V and J are TRBV13 and TRBJ2-7, with TRBD2 matching over 7 bases. Germline V gives CDR1 PRHDT, CDR2 FYEKMQ (reference sequence). The trim removed 0 bases at V and 11 bases at J, leaving 16 bases unmatched. The CDR3 runs 16 residues. The CDR3 sequence is CASSLGLGGSLREEYF. The DNA of the CDR3 is TGTGCCAGCAGCTTAGGCCTTGGCGGGAGTTTGAGGGAGGAGTACTTC.

This clonotype appeared many times. The chain combines TRBV12-3 or TRBV12-4 with TRBJ2-7; possibly TRBD2 for D (6 bases). This CDR3 comprises 13 residues. V shed 7 bases and J shed 4 bases, with 14 bases lying between them. CDR3 in amino acids: CASMGGDSYEQYF. Here the CDR3 DNA reads TGTGCCAGCATGGGGGGAGATTCGTACGAGCAGTACTTC.